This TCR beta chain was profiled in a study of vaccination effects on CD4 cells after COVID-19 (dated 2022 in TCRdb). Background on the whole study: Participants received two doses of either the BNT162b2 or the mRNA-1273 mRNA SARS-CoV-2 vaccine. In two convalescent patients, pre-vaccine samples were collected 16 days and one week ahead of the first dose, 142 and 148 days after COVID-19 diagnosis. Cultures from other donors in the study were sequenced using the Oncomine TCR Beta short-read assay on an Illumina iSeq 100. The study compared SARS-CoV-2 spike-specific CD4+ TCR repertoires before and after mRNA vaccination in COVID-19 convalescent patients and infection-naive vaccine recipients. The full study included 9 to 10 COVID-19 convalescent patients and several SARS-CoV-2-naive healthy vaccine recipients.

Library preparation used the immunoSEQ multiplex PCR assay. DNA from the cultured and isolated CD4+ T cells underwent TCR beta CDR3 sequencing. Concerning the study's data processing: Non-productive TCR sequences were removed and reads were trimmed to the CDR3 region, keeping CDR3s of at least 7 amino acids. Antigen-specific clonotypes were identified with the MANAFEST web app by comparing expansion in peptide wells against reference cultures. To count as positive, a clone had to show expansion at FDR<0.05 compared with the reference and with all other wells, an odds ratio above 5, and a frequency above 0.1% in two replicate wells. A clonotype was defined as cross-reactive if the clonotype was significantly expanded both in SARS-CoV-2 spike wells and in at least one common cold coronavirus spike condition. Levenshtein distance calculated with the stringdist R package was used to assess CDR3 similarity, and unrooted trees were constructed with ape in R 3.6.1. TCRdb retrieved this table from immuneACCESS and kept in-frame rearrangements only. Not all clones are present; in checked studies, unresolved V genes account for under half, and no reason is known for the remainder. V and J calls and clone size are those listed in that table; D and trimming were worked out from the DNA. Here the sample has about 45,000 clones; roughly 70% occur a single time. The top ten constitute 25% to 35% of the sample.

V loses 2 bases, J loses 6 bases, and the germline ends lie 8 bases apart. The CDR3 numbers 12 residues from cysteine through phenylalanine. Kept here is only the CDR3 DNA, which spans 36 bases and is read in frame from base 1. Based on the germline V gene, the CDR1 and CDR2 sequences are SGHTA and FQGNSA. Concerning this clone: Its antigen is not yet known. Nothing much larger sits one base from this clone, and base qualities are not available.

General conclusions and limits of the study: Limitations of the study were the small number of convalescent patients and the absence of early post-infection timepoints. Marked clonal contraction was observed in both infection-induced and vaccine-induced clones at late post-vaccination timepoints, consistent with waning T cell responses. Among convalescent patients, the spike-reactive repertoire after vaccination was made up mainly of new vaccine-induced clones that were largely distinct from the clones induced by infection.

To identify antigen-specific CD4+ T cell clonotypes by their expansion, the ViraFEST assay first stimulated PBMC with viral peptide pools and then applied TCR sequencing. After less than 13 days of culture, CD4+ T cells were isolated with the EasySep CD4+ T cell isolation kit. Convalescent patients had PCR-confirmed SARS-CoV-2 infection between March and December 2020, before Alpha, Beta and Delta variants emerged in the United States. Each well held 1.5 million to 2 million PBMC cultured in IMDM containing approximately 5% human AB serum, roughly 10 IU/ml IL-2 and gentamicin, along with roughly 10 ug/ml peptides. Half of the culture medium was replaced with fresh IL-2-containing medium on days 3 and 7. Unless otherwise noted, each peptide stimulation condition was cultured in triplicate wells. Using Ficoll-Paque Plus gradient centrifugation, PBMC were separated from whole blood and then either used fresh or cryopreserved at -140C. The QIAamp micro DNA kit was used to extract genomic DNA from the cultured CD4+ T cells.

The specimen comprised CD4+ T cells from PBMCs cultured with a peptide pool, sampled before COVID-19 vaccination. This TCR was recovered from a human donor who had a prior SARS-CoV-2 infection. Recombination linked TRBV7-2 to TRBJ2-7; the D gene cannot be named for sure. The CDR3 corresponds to CASSLYPREQYF. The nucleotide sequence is TGTGCCAGCAGCTTATACCCCCGCGAGCAGTACTTC.